A selection of T cell receptor beta chains follows, all from one sample in a study of blood T cell repertoires in COVID-19. TCRdb keeps only in-frame clones here, not all; method: immunoSEQ multiplex PCR. The repertoire holds about 150,000 clones, with about four fifths as singletons. Specimen: peripheral blood. Receptors were obtained from a woman of 80 years or more with acute or convalescent COVID-19. Both conserved end residues are part of each CDR3. The D gene is left open where the match is weak. Some rows mark clone size as missing; the rest say once, few, many or name a class of expanded clone.

d_gene | len | j_gene | v_gene | abundance | CDR3nt | CDR3aa
. | 13 | TRBJ1-1 | TRBV6-5 | . | TGTGCCAGCAGGTGGGCGGACTACACTGAAGCTTTCTTT | CASRWADYTEAFF
. | 15 | TRBJ2-1 | TRBV6-5 | . | TGTGCCAGCAGTTTACTAGCCGGAAAGTACAATGAGCAGTTCTTC | CASSLLAGKYNEQFF
. | 11 | TRBJ1-2 | TRBV12-3/TRBV12-4 | . | TGTGCCAGCAGGGGAGCGGGGGGCTACACCTTC | CASRGAGGYTF
. | 17 | TRBJ2-2 | TRBV4-2 | . | TGTGCCAGCAGCCAAGCCCCATCAGGGTCGAACACCGGGGAGCTGTTTTTT | CASSQAPSGSNTGELFF
TRBD1 | 15 | TRBJ2-7 | TRBV18 | . | TGTGCCAGCTCACCGACCGGGACAGACTCCTACGAGCAGTACTTC | CASSPTGTDSYEQYF
TRBD2 | 15 | TRBJ2-2 | TRBV6-5 | few | TGTGCCACCACCCGGGCGGGGGGCCCGGGCGGGGAGCTGTTTTTT | CATTRAGGPGGELFF
. | 12 | TRBJ1-5 | TRBV12-3/TRBV12-4 | once | TGTGCCAGCAGTTCAAACAATCAGCCCCAGCATTTT | CASSSNNQPQHF
TRBD1 | 16 | TRBJ1-1 | TRBV5-1 | . | TGCGCCAGCTCCGCCGGGACAGGGGGCTCCTGGGCTGAAGCTTTCTTT | CASSAGTGGSWAEAFF
TRBD1 | 13 | TRBJ1-1 | TRBV7-9 | once | TGTGCCAGCAGCCGGGGACAGGGGACTGAAGCTTTCTTT | CASSRGQGTEAFF
. | 13 | TRBJ2-7 | TRBV25-1 | . | TGTGCCAGCAGTGACTCACTCCCCTACGAGCAGTACTTC | CASSDSLPYEQYF
TRBD1 | 12 | TRBJ2-7 | TRBV3-1/TRBV3-2 | few | TGTGCCAGCAGCCTTGGACAGGCGGGGCAGTACTTC | CASSLGQAGQYF
. | 15 | TRBJ2-7 | TRBV27 | . | TGTGCCAGCAGATTTTCAGGGGAAACCCACTACGAGCAGTACTTC | CASRFSGETHYEQYF
TRBD1 | 16 | TRBJ1-1 | TRBV6-1 | few | TGTGCCAGCAGTGCCGGACAGGGGGCGCGAGACACTGAAGCTTTCTTT | CASSAGQGARDTEAFF
TRBD2 | 16 | TRBJ2-3 | TRBV7-9 | . | TGTGCCAGCAGCTTGGGACTAGCGGGGGGCACAGATACGCAGTATTTT | CASSLGLAGGTDTQYF
TRBD1 | 15 | TRBJ1-3 | TRBV7-2 | . | TGTGCCAGCAGCACGTGGACAGGCGCCGTAAACACCATATATTTT | CASSTWTGAVNTIYF
. | 15 | TRBJ2-5 | TRBV7-9 | . | TGTGCCAGCAGCCACAGGGTCGGGCTGGTAGAGACCCAGTACTTC | CASSHRVGLVETQYF
TRBD1 | 13 | TRBJ2-7 | TRBV28 | . | TGTGCCAGCAGTTCAGGGGGCTTCTACGAGCAGTACTTC | CASSSGGFYEQYF
. | 15 | TRBJ1-1 | TRBV10-3 | . | TGTGCCATCAATTCAGGGGCGCAAATGAACACTGAAGCTTTCTTT | CAINSGAQMNTEAFF
. | 14 | TRBJ2-3 | TRBV28 | . | TGTGCCAGCAGAGCGGGTTTTAGCACAGATACGCAGTATTTT | CASRAGFSTDTQYF
TRBD1 | 13 | TRBJ1-4 | TRBV29-1 | once | TGCAGCGGGGGGACAGCCTCTAATGAAAAACTGTTTTTT | CSGGTASNEKLFF
TRBD1 | 13 | TRBJ1-2 | TRBV7-9 | . | TGTGCCAGCAGTCATACAGGGGTCTATGGCTACACCTTC | CASSHTGVYGYTF
TRBD1 | 14 | TRBJ2-5 | TRBV19 | . | TGTGCCAGTAACTCGGACAGGTCACAAGAGACCCAGTACTTC | CASNSDRSQETQYF
. | 15 | TRBJ1-6 | TRBV30 | . | TGTGCCTGGAGTGTACCTTTCGGCGGTAATTCACCCCTCCACTTT | CAWSVPFGGNSPLHF
. | 13 | TRBJ2-1 | TRBV19 | . | TGTGCCAGTAGTACGGACTCCCAAAGTGGGCAGTTCTTC | CASSTDSQSGQFF
. | 15 | TRBJ2-7 | TRBV5-1 | once | TGCGCCAGCAGCCCTACAGGGACCGTCTCCTACGAGCAGTACTTC | CASSPTGTVSYEQYF
TRBD1 | 15 | TRBJ2-7 | TRBV7-9 | once | TGTGCCAGCAGCCTCGGACAGGGGGCGAGGTACGAGCAGTACTTC | CASSLGQGARYEQYF
TRBD1 | 15 | TRBJ2-7 | TRBV6-1 | . | TGTGCCAGCAGCAAAGATGACAGGGGGTTCAACGAGCAGTACTTC | CASSKDDRGFNEQYF
TRBD1 | 13 | TRBJ2-5 | TRBV5-5 | . | TGTGCCAGCAGAACCCAGGGGGCTGAGACCCAGTACTTC | CASRTQGAETQYF
. | 13 | TRBJ1-2 | TRBV7-2 | . | TGTGCCAGCAGCCCCGGGACTAACTATGGCTACACCTTC | CASSPGTNYGYTF
. | 16 | TRBJ2-2 | TRBV5-4 | . | TGTGCCAGCAGCTTGATATGGATCTTCAGGACCGGGGAGCTGTTTTTT | CASSLIWIFRTGELFF
. | 15 | TRBJ1-1 | TRBV18 | . | TGTGCCAGCTCACCTGGGGGCTACCCCTCGACTGAAGCTTTCTTT | CASSPGGYPSTEAFF
. | 13 | TRBJ2-7 | TRBV24-1 | . | TGTGCCACCAGCCGGGCAGGGGCCCACGAGCAGTACTTC | CATSRAGAHEQYF
TRBD1 | 16 | TRBJ1-5 | TRBV2 | . | TGTGCCAGCAGTGAAATGACAGGGGTGAGCAATCAGCCCCAGCATTTT | CASSEMTGVSNQPQHF
TRBD2 | 15 | TRBJ2-1 | TRBV11-2 | . | TGTGCCAGCAGTTGGGGCGGGGGGGCCTACAATGAGCAGTTCTTC | CASSWGGGAYNEQFF
. | 14 | TRBJ1-2 | TRBV4-2 | . | TGTGCCAGCAGCCCCGACAGTCCGTGGGGAGGCTACACCTTC | CASSPDSPWGGYTF
TRBD1 | 14 | TRBJ2-7 | TRBV2 | few | TGTGCCAGCAGTGATGGACAGGGGATTTACGAGCAGTACTTC | CASSDGQGIYEQYF
TRBD1 | 15 | TRBJ2-7 | TRBV11-2 | few | TGTGCCAGCAGCTTGGACAGGACAAGCTCCTACGAGCAGTACTTC | CASSLDRTSSYEQYF
. | 15 | TRBJ1-4 | TRBV2 | . | TGTGCCAGCAGATCCGGGGGTCTACGAAATGAAAAACTGTTTTTT | CASRSGGLRNEKLFF
. | 15 | TRBJ1-6 | TRBV30 | . | TGTGCCTGGAGATGGTACACCCAAGATAATTCACCCCTCCACTTT | CAWRWYTQDNSPLHF
TRBD1 | 15 | TRBJ1-5 | TRBV30 | few | TGTGCCTGGAGCGCACAGGACAGGGGATTTGGGCCCCAGCATTTT | CAWSAQDRGFGPQHF
TRBD2 | 16 | TRBJ2-1 | TRBV28 | . | TGTGCCAGCAGTTCAGCGGGAGCCCCTCCGGACAATGAGCAGTTCTTC | CASSSAGAPPDNEQFF
. | 13 | TRBJ1-3 | TRBV5-1 | . | TGCGCCAGCAGCCCGGGCCCGAGGGACACCATATATTTT | CASSPGPRDTIYF
. | 15 | TRBJ2-2 | TRBV18 | . | TGTGCCAGCTCAGAGAACAGTGACATTGGCGGGGAGCTGTTTTTT | CASSENSDIGGELFF
TRBD1 | 15 | TRBJ1-6 | TRBV7-2 | . | TGTGCCAGCAGCTTGCAGGGGGCTGAGAGTTCACCCCTCCACTTT | CASSLQGAESSPLHF
. | 15 | TRBJ2-6 | TRBV28 | . | TGTGCCACCGTGCGGGGCCCCTCTGGGGCCAACGTCCTGACTTTC | CATVRGPSGANVLTF
TRBD1 | 14 | TRBJ1-5 | TRBV5-6 | . | TGTGCCAGCAGCCCACAGGGGAGAAATCAGCCCCAGCATTTT | CASSPQGRNQPQHF
. | 15 | TRBJ1-3 | TRBV21-1 | . | TGTGCCAGCAGCAAAAGTAGCCACTCTGGAAACACCATATATTTT | CASSKSSHSGNTIYF
. | 14 | TRBJ1-6 | TRBV5-4 | . | TGTGCCAGCAGCTTGGCCAGGGGAAACTCACCCCTCCACTTT | CASSLARGNSPLHF
TRBD1 | 12 | TRBJ1-2 | TRBV19 | . | TGTGCCAGTAGCCGGCAGGGGGATGGCTACACCTTC | CASSRQGDGYTF
TRBD2 | 16 | TRBJ2-2 | TRBV5-1 | . | TGCGCCAGCAGCTTGACTAGCGGGACTTACACCGGGGAGCTGTTTTTT | CASSLTSGTYTGELFF
. | 14 | TRBJ2-1 | TRBV6-6 | . | TGTGCCAGCAGTTACTCCGACACAGTCAATGAGCAGTTCTTC | CASSYSDTVNEQFF
. | 15 | TRBJ2-1 | TRBV27 | . | TGTGCCAGCAGTTTTGGCGGGACCTTCTACAATGAGCAGTTCTTC | CASSFGGTFYNEQFF
TRBD1 | 14 | TRBJ1-1 | TRBV18 | . | TGTGCCAGCTCACCGGAGGGGGCGAACACTGAAGCTTTCTTT | CASSPEGANTEAFF
TRBD1 | 15 | TRBJ1-4 | TRBV25-1 | few | TGTGCCAGCAGTGAACCGACGACAGGGGAGGAAAAACTGTTTTTT | CASSEPTTGEEKLFF
. | 15 | TRBJ1-6 | TRBV5-6 | . | TGTGCCAGCAGCCAGACGACACCTCTTGTCCCACCCCTCCACTTT | CASSQTTPLVPPLHF
TRBD1 | 15 | TRBJ1-4 | TRBV6-6 | . | TGTGCCAGCAGTTCACGACAGGGGAGTCAGGAAAAACTGTTTTTT | CASSSRQGSQEKLFF
. | 16 | TRBJ1-5 | TRBV19 | . | TGTGCCAGTAGTCCCACCGCCGTTGGCGGTAATCAGCCCCAGCATTTT | CASSPTAVGGNQPQHF
. | 13 | TRBJ1-1 | TRBV2 | . | TGTGCCAGCAGCCGATCCCCGGGGACTGAAGCTTTCTTT | CASSRSPGTEAFF